The 10 T cell receptor beta chains below were found in one sample sequenced in a study of early T cells in non-severe SARS-CoV-2 infection. TCRdb reprocessed the 5' RACE reads via MiXCR and lists one record per CDR3 protein. Found here are approximately 76,000 distinct CDR3 sequences, 11% of them singletons; the top ten hold approximately 4.8%. The sample comprised whole blood. The receptors were gathered from an adult who was a healthcare worker with PCR-confirmed SARS-CoV-2 infection or an uninfected control (not recorded which).

This clonotype was seen only a few times. This chain links TRBV2 with TRBJ2-3, with 10 nucleotides matching TRBD2. V dropped 6 bases and J dropped 6; count of bases not matched to a gene: 9. Per germline, CDR1 SNHLY and CDR2 FYNNEI. The CDR3 sequence is 15 residues long. The chain's CDR3 is CASRESGLASDTQYF. The CDR3, as DNA: TGTGCCAGCAGGGAATCGGGACTAGCGTCGGATACGCAGTATTTT.

This clonotype has just a few counts. This chain joins TRBV18 and TRBJ1-5; no reliable D call. The CDR3 is 14 residues long. The V gene's germline CDR1 is KGHSH and CDR2 LQKENI. The germline V and J ends were trimmed by 5 bases and 2 bases, with 10 bases remaining between them. The CDR3 is CASSDSGGNQPQHF. The CDR3 coding sequence is TGTGCCAGCTCAGATTCAGGAGGCAATCAGCCCCAGCATTTT.

The table lists this clonotype with many counts. This chain joins TRBV18 and TRBJ2-5, with D perhaps TRBD2 (6 bases). The CDR3 has 15 residues. V was clipped by 3 bases and J by 2 bases, with 13 bases between them. The V gene's germline CDR1 is KGHSH and CDR2 LQKENI. CDR3 coding DNA: TGTGCCAGCTCACCGGCCGGGACTCCTCAAGAGACCCAGTACTTC. It specifies CASSPAGTPQETQYF.

This chain links TRBV29-1 with TRBJ1-4; 8 bases agree with TRBD1. The CDR3 contains 15 residues. V dropped 2 bases and J dropped 10; count of bases not matched to a gene: 12. CDR1 and CDR2 from the germline V gene are SQVTM and ANQGSEA. The CDR3 here is CSVEFRGQGAGKLFF. The CDR3 DNA follows: TGCAGCGTTGAATTTCGAGGACAGGGAGCTGGAAAACTGTTTTTT.

The rearrangement joins TRBV9 to TRBJ1-1; D remains ambiguous. Trimming cost V 0 bases and J 3 bases, with 6 bases left between them. Germline CDR1 reads SGDLS; CDR2 reads YYNGEE. The CDR3 spans 13 residues. The CDR3 sequence: CASSVGGDTEAFF. CDR3 coding DNA: TGTGCCAGCAGCGTAGGAGGAGACACTGAAGCTTTCTTT.

There are many counts of this clonotype. The chain couples TRBV11-2 to TRBJ1-5; D may be TRBD1 (5 bases). The CDR3 is 15 amino acids. Germline V gene sequence: CDR1 SGHAT, CDR2 FQNNGV. The germline V and J ends were trimmed by 2 bases and 1 base, with 9 bases remaining between them. CDR3 loop: CASSLFGGSNQPQHF. CDR3 coding DNA: TGTGCCAGCAGCTTATTCGGGGGAAGCAATCAGCCCCAGCATTTT. Full variable domain (missing parts from reference TRBV11-2 and TRBJ1-5): EAGVAQSPRYKIIEKRQSVAFWCNPISGHATLYWYQQILGQGPKLLIQFQNNGVVDDSQLPKDRFSAERLKGVDSTLKIQPAKLEDSAVYLCASSLFGGSNQPQHFGDGTRLSIL.

This clonotype was counted ten times or more. V is TRBV29-1 and J is TRBJ2-7; D is uncertain. Germline V gene lookup returns CDR1 SQVTM and CDR2 ANQGSEA. The CDR3 runs to 13 residues. Trimming cost V 0 bases and J 7 bases, with 13 bases left between them. The CDR3 loop is CSVEDRVGREQYF. The CDR3, as DNA: TGCAGCGTTGAAGATCGAGTGGGTCGAGAGCAGTACTTC.

Comment on this clonotype: A much larger clone lies a single base off, so this may be a read error. This rearrangement joins TRBV7-9 to TRBJ2-2; possible D gene TRBD1, 5 bases. In germline, CDR1 is SEHNR, CDR2 FQNEAQ (reference sequence). Between the trimmed V and J ends, which lost 5 bases and 9 bases, there was a span of 22 bases. The CDR3 sequence is 16 residues long. This CDR3 reads CASSRNRLPLARELFF. The CDR3 DNA sequence: TGTGCCAGCAGCCGGAACAGGCTCCCGCTCGCCAGGGAGCTGTTTTTT.

This chain uses TRBV12-3 or TRBV12-4 with TRBJ2-5, with D unclear. Trimming removed 4 bases from V and 4 bases from J, with 7 bases in between. This CDR3 is built from 12 residues. CDR3 in DNA: TGTGCCAGCAGTTGGGTGACAGAGACCCAGTACTTC. Translated, it gives CASSWVTETQYF.

The V and J genes are TRBV5-6 and TRBJ2-2; D may be TRBD1 (6 bases). CDR1 is SGHDT, CDR2 YYEEEE, per germline. The V end lost 4 bases, the J end lost 7 bases, and 17 bases lay between the germline ends. This CDR3 spans 15 amino acids. CDR3 sequence (DNA): TGTGCCAGCAGCCCATTGATTGGGGGCCTCGGGGAGCTGTTTTTT. Amino acid sequence: CASSPLIGGLGELFF.